This T cell receptor (beta chain) was found in a study of T cell responses to AZD1222 COVID-19 vaccine. Study-wide findings and caveats: Spike-spanning, vaccine-associated CD4 TCRs were dominant at 160-218 and 743-854. Repertoire collection took place solely once the T cell response had peaked.

This clone turned up a few times. Its specificity is unknown. This CDR3 spans 15 amino acids. Germline V gives CDR1 MNHNS, CDR2 SASEGT. V lost 1 base and J 5 bases, leaving 12 bases between the germline ends. Measured with immunoSEQ multiplex PCR; TCRdb has only the in-frame clones, and not every one. The data hold approximately 100,000 clones, with around nine tenths observed a single time. Sequences were derived from peripheral blood, sampled on day 0 of AZD1222 vaccination. The V gene is TRBV6-1, the J gene TRBJ2-1, with TRBD2 as a possible D gene (6 bases). The TCR originated in an adult in good health. The CDR3 nucleotides read TGTGCCAGCAGTGAAGGACTAGAAGGGCACAATGAGCAGTTCTTC. This translates into CASSEGLEGHNEQFF.